This T cell receptor (beta chain) was captured in a study of blood T cell repertoires in COVID-19. The assay was immunoSEQ multiplex PCR, and TCRdb's table has in-frame clones only and misses some. Here the sample spans 50,000 or so clones, roughly 85% being singletons. The germline V and J ends were trimmed by 4 bases and 3 bases, with 13 bases remaining between them. Per the germline V gene, CDR1 is SGHTA and CDR2 is FQGNSA. The CDR3 loop spans 14 amino acids. This sequence originates from a human donor in a cohort sampled during active COVID-19. Input material: peripheral blood. This chain links TRBV7-2 with TRBJ2-7; the D is unclear. The CDR3 sequence: CASSSLSQNYEQYF. In nucleotides, the CDR3 is TGTGCCAGCAGCTCCTTATCACAGAACTACGAGCAGTACTTC.